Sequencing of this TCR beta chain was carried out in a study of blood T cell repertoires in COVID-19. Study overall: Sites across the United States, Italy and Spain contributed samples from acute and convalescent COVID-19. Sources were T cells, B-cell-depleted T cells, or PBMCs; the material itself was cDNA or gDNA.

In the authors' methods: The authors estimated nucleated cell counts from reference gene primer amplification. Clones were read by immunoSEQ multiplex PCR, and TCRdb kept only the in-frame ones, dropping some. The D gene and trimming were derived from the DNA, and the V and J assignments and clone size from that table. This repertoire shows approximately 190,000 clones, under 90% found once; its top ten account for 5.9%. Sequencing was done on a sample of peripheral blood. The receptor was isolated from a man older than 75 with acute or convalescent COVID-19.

CDR3 sequence reads: CASSQDYPGQSNTKFFNQPQHF. CDR3 DNA sequence: TGCGCCAGCAGCCAAGACTATCCCGGACAGTCAAACACGAAATTTTTCAATCAGCCCCAGCATTTT. V usage is TRBV4-3 and J usage is TRBJ1-5; tentatively, D is TRBD1 (6 bases). Germline loops: CDR1 LGHNA, CDR2 YSLEER. V lost 0 bases, J lost 3 bases, and 30 bases lay in between. CDR3 length: 22 residues.